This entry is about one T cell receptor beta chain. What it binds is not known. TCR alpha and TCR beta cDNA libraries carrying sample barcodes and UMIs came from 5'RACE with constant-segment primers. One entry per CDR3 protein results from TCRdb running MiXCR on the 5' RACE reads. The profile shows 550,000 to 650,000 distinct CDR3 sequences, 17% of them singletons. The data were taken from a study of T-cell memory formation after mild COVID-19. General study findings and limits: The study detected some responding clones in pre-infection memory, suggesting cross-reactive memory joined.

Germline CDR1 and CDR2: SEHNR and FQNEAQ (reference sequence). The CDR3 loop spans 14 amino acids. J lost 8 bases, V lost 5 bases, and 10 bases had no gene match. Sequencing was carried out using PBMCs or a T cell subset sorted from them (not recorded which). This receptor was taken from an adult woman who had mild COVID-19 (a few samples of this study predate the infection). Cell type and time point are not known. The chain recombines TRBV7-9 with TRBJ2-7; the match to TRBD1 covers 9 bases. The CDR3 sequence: CASSAGQGPLKQYF. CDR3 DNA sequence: TGTGCCAGCAGCGCGGGACAGGGCCCGTTAAAGCAGTACTTC.